This TCR beta chain was sequenced during a study of blood T cell repertoires in COVID-19. Original processing methods: Amplifying reference gene primers gave estimates of nucleated cell counts. The table came from immunoSEQ multiplex PCR; TCRdb's copy has only in-frame clones and leaves some out. D and trimming come from the DNA, and the V and J calls and clone size come from that table. The sample contains more than 300,000 clones, 65% to 90% of which appear only once. This CDR3 region has 13 residues. CDR1 is LNHNV, CDR2 YYDKDF, per germline (reference sequence). The V and J ends lost 2 bases and 5 bases respectively, with 7 bases between them.

This TCR was sampled from a man aged 25 to 40 who had recovered from COVID-19. The genes are TRBV15 and TRBJ1-5; D is undetermined. The sequenced sample was PBMCs or T cells enriched from blood (not recorded which). The CDR3 reads CATSRRGYQPQHF. The CDR3 DNA follows: TGTGCCACCAGCAGACGCGGATATCAGCCCCAGCATTTT.